This T cell receptor beta chain is from a study of T cell responses to AZD1222 COVID-19 vaccine (dated by TCRdb to the early 2020s). The study in broad terms: AZD1222 recipients with second doses at about 4 weeks or about 12 weeks were pooled, because spike-specific TCR depth and breadth did not differ between schedules. A total of over 230 trial participants underwent TCR sequencing, of whom roughly 210 had received two doses of AZD1222 and some 25 had received two doses of the MenACWY control vaccine. Trial participants were enrolled into age subgroups of 18-55, 56-69 and 70-plus years, which contained 148, 28 and 57 TCR-sequenced participants, respectively. What the work shows at the level of the full study, not this receptor alone: Reportedly, close to half of the unique spike-specific TCRs recognized epitopes lying outside the regions that are mutated in the B.1.351 and B.1.1.7 variants. CD4 TCRs associated with the vaccine covered the entire spike protein, and the dominant responses were in regions 160-218 and 743-854. Participants were mostly white British, with more females than males. The authors suggested clonal diversity may have been underestimated. No day 14 peak-response samples were available, so repertoires were characterized only after the peak T cell response. Conclusions about previously exposed vaccinees were limited because only a handful of AZD1222 recipients were SARS-CoV-2 seropositive at baseline. After two AZD1222 doses, both the breadth and the depth of spike-specific TCRs were significantly higher than at day 0 and than in MenACWY recipients. The 56-69-year group was small, and its depth increase did not reach significance, likely because of low power.

Concerning this clone itself: The clone's antigen remains unknown. No base quality values were provided; no much bigger clone lies one nucleotide off.

The sample's time point label, decoded: baseline before first vaccination. Vaccinee samples came from UK trials COV001 and COV002, including a single-blind randomized controlled phase 2/3 trial of AZD1222 (ChAdOx1 nCoV-19) in healthy adults. For TCRbeta chain sequencing, PBMC samples were collected from trial participants at day 0 and at day 28 after the second dose. Counted from cysteine to phenylalanine, this CDR3 has 16 amino acids. The kept DNA is CDR3 alone, 48 bases in frame from the first base. Clipping removes 4 bases from V and 1 base from J, with 5 as the unmatched junction base count. CDR1 is given as SGHRS and CDR2 as YFSETQ, both from the germline V gene. The CDR3 regions of human TCRbeta chains were analyzed by immunosequencing. The paper's processing steps were these. TCRs in the repertoires were compared against a reference library of SARS-CoV-2-specific TCRs that had been generated with the MIRA antigen-specificity platform. Breadth was defined as the fraction of unique TCRs that were SARS-CoV-2-associated, and depth was defined as the fraction of total T cells that were SARS-CoV-2-associated. Each spike-specific TCR was assigned to its reactive spike region and to a CD4 or CD8 class using the MIRA data. Log10-transformed breadth and depth values were compared by one-way ANOVA with Sidak's multiple comparisons tests. The table comes from immuneACCESS by way of TCRdb, which keeps in-frame sequences with V and J called. Part of the clones is missing from these tables; in studies checked, under half for an unresolved V gene and the rest for unknown reasons. Clonal size and the V and J genes are those of that table, whereas D and trimming came from the DNA. Recorded for this sample are around 130,000 clones; 85% to 95% of them occurred a single time. Jointly, the top ten make up 5.4% of the sample.

Recombination joined TRBV5-1 with TRBJ2-2, and TRBD1 aligns with 9 junction nucleotides. Sequences were derived from peripheral blood, sampled on day 0 of AZD1222 vaccination. This TCR was sampled from an adult in good health. CDR3 region: CASSRTGVENTGELFF. The nucleotide sequence reads as follows: TGCGCCAGCAGCCGGACAGGGGTGGAGAACACCGGGGAGCTGTTTTTT.